This TCR beta chain emerged from a study of CD8+ T cells in alopecia areata. Notes on the study in general: TCR sharing across patients was less clear than in mice, possibly HLA-related. Scalp sample sequencing also detects resident alphabeta T cells of normal skin. Under tofacitinib, numerous expanded lesional clonotypes remained detectable in scalp and blood.

Stated treatment: oral pan-JAK inhibitor, 5-10 mg twice daily. Both CD4+ and CD8+ T cells were separated by sorting PBMCs. The V gene lost 0 bases and the J gene lost 4 bases, with 9 bases spanning the gap. This CDR3 comprises 14 residues. Germline lookup yields CDR1 SGHRS and CDR2 YFSETQ. RNA was isolated and reverse transcribed to cDNA, the sequencing template. TCRdb's table, derived via immunoSEQ multiplex PCR, lists solely in-frame clones and lacks some. The sample gives 90,000 or so clones, around 40% of which show up once; roughly a sixth is in the top ten. With regard to this clone: Its antigen is undetermined.

Sequenced here: CD8+ T cells sorted from blood, sampled at week 24, from a patient treated with tofacitinib. The chain carries TRBV5-1 and TRBJ2-3, with D hard to call. This TCR was sampled from a human donor with alopecia areata. CDR3 bases: TGCGCCAGCAGCTTGGGAGGCTTCGCAGATACGCAGTATTTT. Protein product: CASSLGGFADTQYF. Full variable domain (missing parts from reference TRBV5-1 and TRBJ2-3): KAGVTQTPRYLIKTRGQQVTLSCSPISGHRSVSWYQQTPGQGLQFLFEYFSETQRNKGNFPGRFSGRQFSNSRSEMNVSTLELGDSALYLCASSLGGFADTQYFGPGTRLTVL.